These 15 T cell receptor beta chains originate from one sample sequenced in a study of blood T cell repertoires in COVID-19. Assay used: immunoSEQ multiplex PCR; TCRdb lists only in-frame clones, some missing. The sample records about 45,000 clones, around 80% being singletons. The specimen sequenced was peripheral blood. The receptors come from a man between 65 and 79 years old with acute or convalescent COVID-19.

The gene calls are TRBV3-1 (or the pseudogene TRBV3-2) and TRBJ1-5; D is ambiguous. The V end was cut by 2 bases, the J end by 7 bases, with 9 bases between. The CDR3 is 13 amino acids. Germline V gene sequence: CDR1 LGHDT, CDR2 YNNKEL (reference sequence). The CDR3 sequence: CASSQTLGQPQHF. The CDR3, as DNA: TGTGCCAGCAGCCAAACTCTCGGGCAGCCCCAGCATTTT.

The DNA for the CDR3 is TGTGCCAGCAGCCCGGGACAGCGACCTTACAATGAGCAGTTCTTC. It is translated as CASSPGQRPYNEQFF. This chain joins TRBV25-1 and TRBJ2-1; 7 bases are a match to TRBD1. The CDR3 length is 15 residues. The V segment lost 6 bases and the J segment 4 bases; nucleotides outside the gene matches: 9. Per the germline V gene, CDR1 is MGHDK and CDR2 is SYGVNS.

The chain uses TRBV28 and TRBJ2-5; maybe TRBD1 (6 bases). CDR1 is MDHEN and CDR2 is SYDVKM in the germline V gene. The CDR3 totals 16 residues. Trimming took off 3 bases at V and 4 bases at J, with 18 bases between the two ends. The CDR3 protein is CASSFRGHPPTETQYF. The CDR3 DNA reads TGTGCCAGCAGTTTCAGGGGACACCCACCTACAGAGACCCAGTACTTC.

CDR3 nucleotide sequence: TGTGCCAGCAGTCCCATGGGTAGCGGGGGCCGGAATGAGCAGTTCTTC. Amino acids: CASSPMGSGGRNEQFF. The chain recombines TRBV2 with TRBJ2-1; 9 nucleotides align to TRBD2. With 5 bases clipped from V and 7 bases from J, the junction kept 12 bases outside the gene matches. There are 16 residues in the CDR3. The germline CDR1 and CDR2 sequences are SNHLY and FYNNEI.

This CDR3 is CASSHATRSSYNEQFF. CDR3 sequence (DNA): TGTGCCAGCAGTCACGCCACCCGTAGCTCCTACAATGAGCAGTTCTTC. The chain carries TRBV2 and TRBJ2-1; no clear D. The germline V and J ends were trimmed by 5 bases and 0 bases, with 14 bases remaining between them. Germline V gene data show CDR1 as SNHLY and CDR2 as FYNNEI. The CDR3 runs to 16 residues.

This chain connects TRBV2 to TRBJ1-1; D might be TRBD1 (6 bases). This CDR3 region has 12 residues. V gave up 5 bases and J gave up 4 bases, with 8 bases separating them. Germline CDR1 is SNHLY and CDR2 is FYNNEI. The CDR3 sequence: CASSIRGTEAFF. As DNA, the CDR3 is TGTGCCAGCAGTATCAGGGGCACTGAAGCTTTCTTT.

The rearrangement joins TRBV3-1 (or the pseudogene TRBV3-2) to TRBJ2-1, with TRBD1 matching 9 bases. Per the germline V gene, CDR1 is LGHDT and CDR2 is YNNKEL (reference sequence). The CDR3 has 18 amino acids. V was clipped by 3 bases and J by 2 bases; unmatched bases: 11. CDR3 protein: CASSQAGTGMGTYNEQFF. DNA for the CDR3: TGTGCCAGCAGCCAGGCGGGGACAGGGATGGGAACCTACAATGAGCAGTTCTTC.

This rearrangement joins TRBV20-1 to TRBJ1-1, with D perhaps matching TRBD1 (5 bases). V was shortened by 8 bases and J by 2 bases, with 9 bases between the two germline ends. This CDR3 is built from 11 residues. Per germline, CDR1 DFQATT and CDR2 SNEGSKA (reference sequence). This chain's CDR3 is CSTTANTEAFF. The CDR3 coding sequence is TGCAGTACGACAGCCAACACTGAAGCTTTCTTT.

J is TRBJ1-3 and V is TRBV7-9, with D perhaps matching TRBD1 (6 bases). The germline gives CDR1 SEHNR, CDR2 FQNEAQ (reference sequence). Deletions cut 5 bases from V and 0 bases from J, with 14 bases between. The CDR3 is made up of 16 amino acids. This CDR3 is CASSSRGASSGNTIYF. CDR3 coding DNA: TGTGCCAGCAGCAGCAGGGGAGCCTCCTCTGGAAACACCATATATTTT. The full variable domain, completed using reference TRBV7-9 and TRBJ1-3, is DTGVSQNPRHKITKRGQNVTFRCDPISEHNRLYWYRQTLGQGPEFLTYFQNEAQLEKSRLLSDRFSAERPKGSFSTLEIQRTEQGDSAMYLCASSSRGASSGNTIYFGEGSWLTVV.

CDR3: CASSQARGQGIHEQYF. CDR3 DNA: TGCGCCAGCAGCCAAGCCCGGGGACAGGGGATCCACGAGCAGTACTTC. The genes are TRBV4-3 and TRBJ2-7; TRBD1 agrees at 10 bases. The CDR3 runs 16 residues. Looked up from germline, CDR1 is LGHNA and CDR2 is YSLEER. The V gene end was trimmed by 1 base and the J gene end by 5 bases; junction bases not matched to a gene: 8.

The rearrangement joins TRBV7-9 to TRBJ1-1; D call uncertain. Germline CDR1 SEHNR, CDR2 FQNEAQ (reference sequence). The V gene lost 3 bases and the J gene lost 1 base, with 9 bases spanning the gap. The CDR3 contains 14 residues. Here the CDR3 reads CASSFRRGNTEAFF. The CDR3 region has the DNA TGTGCCAGCAGCTTCCGAAGAGGGAACACTGAAGCTTTCTTT.

J is TRBJ2-1 and V is TRBV3-1 (or the pseudogene TRBV3-2), with TRBD1 matching over 8 bases. There are 15 residues in the CDR3. Germline CDR1 and CDR2: LGHDT and YNNKEL (reference sequence). The V gene end was trimmed by 4 bases and the J gene end by 3 bases; junction bases not matched to a gene: 5. The CDR3 sequence: CASSRRQGYYNEQFF. The CDR3 DNA follows: TGTGCCAGCAGCCGTCGACAGGGGTACTACAATGAGCAGTTCTTC.

This rearrangement joins TRBV7-9 to TRBJ1-5; possibly TRBD1 for D (5 bases). Germline assignment: CDR1 SEHNR and CDR2 FQNEAQ (reference sequence). CDR3 size: 15 residues. V shed 4 bases and J shed 11 bases, with 21 bases lying between them. The CDR3 nucleotides are TGTGCCAGCAGCTCGTGGGACGGCGGCCGGGGGGCCCAGCATTTT. This codes for CASSSWDGGRGAQHF.

This chain links TRBV6-1 with TRBJ1-3; D is uncertain. Trimming pared 3 bases from V and 4 bases from J, leaving 13 bases between. CDR3 length: 15 amino acids. Germline CDR1 and CDR2: MNHNS and SASEGT. The CDR3 nucleotides read TGTGCCAGCAGTGAGTTCGAGGGTTCCGGAAACACCATATATTTT. Its translation is CASSEFEGSGNTIYF.

The chain combines TRBV5-5 with TRBJ1-4; D gene ambiguous. The V gene's germline CDR1 is SGHKS and CDR2 YYEKEE (reference sequence). This CDR3 has 14 amino acids. The V gene lost 2 bases and the J gene lost 3 bases, with 8 bases spanning the gap. In nucleotides, the CDR3 is TGTGCCAGCAGCTTATTAGAAGCTAATGAAAAACTGTTTTTT. Protein sequence: CASSLLEANEKLFF.